Listed here are 28 T cell receptor beta chains from one sample, sequenced in a study of PD-1 and CTLA-4 blockade in melanoma. Generated by immunoSEQ multiplex PCR, the TCRdb table keeps only in-frame clones and is missing some. Here the sample spans about 28,000 clones, approximately 91% being singletons. Sequences were derived from CD8+ T cells from peripheral blood, sampled before anti-PD-1 treatment. These receptors all come from a human donor with melanoma.

The V gene is TRBV6-5, the J gene TRBJ2-1, with unresolved D. Germline-derived CDR1 and CDR2 are MNHEY and SVGAGI. This CDR3 has 15 amino acids. V was shortened by 4 bases and J by 0 bases, with 10 bases between the two germline ends. In DNA form, the CDR3 reads TGTGCCAGCAGTTCCGGGCTAAACTCCTACAATGAGCAGTTCTTC. Amino acids: CASSSGLNSYNEQFF.

The rearrangement joins TRBV19 to TRBJ1-2; D gene ambiguous. V was cut by 7 bases and J by 2 bases, with 11 bases left in between. Germline V gene sequence: CDR1 LNHDA, CDR2 SQIVND (reference sequence). CDR3 length equals 13 residues. The CDR3 here is CASKSVDNYGYTF. CDR3 DNA sequence: TGTGCCAGTAAGTCGGTAGACAACTATGGCTACACCTTC.

The rearrangement joins TRBV3-1 (or the pseudogene TRBV3-2) to TRBJ1-1; the D is unclear. Per germline, CDR1 LGHDT and CDR2 YNNKEL (reference sequence). The V end lost 3 bases, the J end lost 4 bases, and 24 bases lay between the germline ends. The CDR3 loop spans 18 amino acids. This CDR3 reads CASSQERATSPLGTEAFF. The CDR3 DNA reads TGTGCCAGCAGCCAGGAAAGGGCAACTAGTCCGCTTGGCACTGAAGCTTTCTTT.

CDR3 in amino acids: CATSRGGGNTEAFF. The CDR3 region has the DNA TGTGCCACCAGCAGAGGCGGAGGGAACACTGAAGCTTTCTTT. V gene TRBV15 combines with J gene TRBJ1-1, with D uncertain. V lost 1 base, J lost 1 base, and 7 bases lay in between. Germline CDR1 is LNHNV and CDR2 is YYDKDF (reference sequence). The CDR3 is made up of 14 amino acids.

The chain carries TRBV7-8 and TRBJ2-3; D is undetermined. V was clipped by 1 base and J by 4 bases, with 3 bases between them. The CDR3 contains 12 residues. Germline CDR1 and CDR2: SGHVS and FQNEAQ. In DNA, the CDR3 is TGTGCCAGCAGCTTAGAGGCAGATACGCAGTATTTT. It codes for CASSLEADTQYF. Using reference TRBV7-8 and TRBJ2-3 for the parts outside the CDR3, the full variable domain is GAGVSQSPRYKVAKRGQDVALRCDPISGHVSLFWYQQALGQGPEFLTYFQNEAQLDKSGLPSDRFFAERPEGSVSTLKIQRTQQEDSAVYLCASSLEADTQYFGPGTRLTVL.

This rearrangement joins TRBV5-1 to TRBJ2-2, with 10 bases aligning to TRBD2. Losses at the gene ends were 0 bases for V and 7 bases for J; bases not matched to a gene: 9. The length of the CDR3 is 17 residues. Germline CDR1 is SGHRS and CDR2 is YFSETQ. The CDR3 spells CASSLELAGSIVGELFF. CDR3 in DNA: TGCGCCAGCAGCTTGGAACTAGCGGGGTCTATTGTCGGGGAGCTGTTTTTT.

The chain has TRBV7-8 and TRBJ2-7; maybe TRBD2 (6 bases). The CDR3 totals 16 residues. V was shortened by 7 bases and J by 0 bases, with 19 bases between the two germline ends. Looked up from germline, CDR1 is SGHVS and CDR2 is FQNEAQ. In nucleotides, the CDR3 is TGTGCCAGCACCCAGGAGGGAGCGACTATCTCCTACGAGCAGTACTTC. This sequence encodes CASTQEGATISYEQYF.

The chain has TRBV7-9 and TRBJ1-2, with D perhaps TRBD1 (5 bases). The ends were cut back, 1 base at V and 2 bases at J, with 20 bases in the middle. This CDR3 comprises 18 residues. Germline V gene sequence: CDR1 SEHNR, CDR2 FQNEAQ (reference sequence). The CDR3 region is CASSLESPTGTVNYGYTF. CDR3 nucleotides: TGTGCCAGCAGCTTAGAATCACCAACCGGGACGGTAAACTATGGCTACACCTTC.

This clone has a handful of counts. The chain recombines TRBV28 with TRBJ2-1, with TRBD1 matching over 7 bases. V lost 3 bases, J lost 3 bases, and 2 bases stayed unmatched. The germline gives CDR1 MDHEN, CDR2 SYDVKM. The CDR3 extends over 14 amino acids. CDR3 bases: TGTGCCAGCAGTTTCGGGACAGTCTACAATGAGCAGTTCTTC. Residues: CASSFGTVYNEQFF. Full variable domain (missing parts from reference TRBV28 and TRBJ2-1): DVKVTQSSRYLVKRTGEKVFLECVQDMDHENMFWYRQDPGLGLRLIYFSYDVKMKEKGDIPEGYSVSREKKERFSLILESASTNQTSMYLCASSFGTVYNEQFFGPGTRLTVL.

The gene calls are TRBV2 and TRBJ2-7, with 11 nucleotides matching TRBD1. Unmatched junction bases numbered 6, after V lost 3 bases and J lost 5 bases. This CDR3 has 15 residues. Germline V lookup: CDR1 SNHLY, CDR2 FYNNEI. The chain's CDR3 is CASSEGQGVYNEQYF. In DNA, the CDR3 is TGTGCCAGCAGTGAGGGACAGGGGGTTTACAACGAGCAGTACTTC.

The gene calls are TRBV6-5 and TRBJ1-4, with TRBD1 as a possible D gene (5 bases). This CDR3 has 13 residues. Germline CDR1 MNHEY, CDR2 SVGAGI. Trimming removed 8 bases from V and 4 bases from J, with 11 bases in between. As DNA, the CDR3 is TGTGCCAGCGGGGGGGGAATTAATGAAAAACTGTTTTTT. Translation gives CASGGGINEKLFF.

The chain carries TRBV27 and TRBJ1-1, with D maybe TRBD1 (5 bases). Germline-derived CDR1 and CDR2 are MNHEY and SMNVEV (reference sequence). There are 13 residues in the CDR3. Trimming cost V 5 bases and J 6 bases, with 13 bases left between them. CDR3 DNA sequence: TGTGCCAGCAGTCCTCGGGAAGGGGCTGAAGCTTTCTTT. Protein product: CASSPREGAEAFF.

The chain links TRBV5-6 to TRBJ2-2; the D is unclear. Trimming stripped 0 bases from V and 5 bases from J, with 5 bases between. CDR1 is SGHDT, CDR2 YYEEEE, per germline. The CDR3 totals 13 residues. The CDR3 sequence: CASSLERTGELFF. CDR3 DNA sequence: TGTGCCAGCAGCTTGGAACGAACCGGGGAGCTGTTTTTT.

The chain links TRBV7-9 to TRBJ2-4, with D perhaps TRBD1 (5 bases). CDR1 and CDR2 from the germline V gene are SEHNR and FQNEAQ (reference sequence). CDR3 length: 16 residues. Trimming stripped 0 bases from V and 1 base from J, with 10 bases between. As DNA, the CDR3 is TGTGCCAGCAGCTTAGCCTCAGGGTTGGCCAAAAACATTCAGTACTTC. Amino acid sequence: CASSLASGLAKNIQYF.

The sample holds one count of this clone. CDR3 protein: CASSLAGGGSSYEQYF. The CDR3 DNA reads TGTGCCAGCAGCTTGGCTGGCGGGGGGTCCTCCTACGAGCAGTACTTC. The rearrangement links TRBV5-6 to TRBJ2-7; TRBD2 matches at 8 bases. The CDR3 is 16 residues long. CDR1 and CDR2 from the germline V gene are SGHDT and YYEEEE. V gave up 0 bases and J gave up 0 bases; unmatched junction bases: 5.

V gene TRBV7-9 combines with J gene TRBJ2-1; the D gene is possibly TRBD1 (6 bases). Germline V gene lookup returns CDR1 SEHNR and CDR2 FQNEAQ (reference sequence). V lost 5 bases and J lost 0, with 11 bases in between. The CDR3 runs to 15 residues. As DNA, the CDR3 is TGTGCCAGCAGCGGAAACAGGGACTCCTACAATGAGCAGTTCTTC. It is translated as CASSGNRDSYNEQFF.

V is TRBV11-2 and J is TRBJ1-6, with a possible D match to TRBD1 (5 bases). The CDR3 length is 12 residues. V lost 3 bases and J 12 bases, leaving 9 bases between the germline ends. In germline, CDR1 is SGHAT, CDR2 FQNNGV. The CDR3 protein is CASSFVRGPLHF. The CDR3 DNA follows: TGTGCCAGCAGCTTCGTAAGGGGACCCCTCCACTTT. The complete variable domain, with remaining parts taken from reference TRBV11-2 and TRBJ1-6, reads EAGVAQSPRYKIIEKRQSVAFWCNPISGHATLYWYQQILGQGPKLLIQFQNNGVVDDSQLPKDRFSAERLKGVDSTLKIQPAKLEDSAVYLCASSFVRGPLHFGNGTRLTVT.

The chain recombines TRBV4-1 with TRBJ1-2; D gene uncertain. Germline V gene data show CDR1 as MGHRA and CDR2 as YSYEKL. CDR3 length equals 14 residues. V shed 4 bases and J shed 4 bases, with 13 bases lying between them. The CDR3 DNA follows: TGCGCCAGCAGCCCAGCCGGGGATGCCTATGGCTACACCTTC. This translates into CASSPAGDAYGYTF.

This clone appeared a single time. The chain links TRBV5-1 to TRBJ1-1; tentatively, D is TRBD1 (5 bases). Germline V gene lookup returns CDR1 SGHRS and CDR2 YFSETQ. Trimming removed 0 bases from V and 1 base from J, with 10 bases in between. CDR3 length: 15 amino acids. CDR3 loop: CASSLAPDKNTEAFF. DNA for the CDR3: TGCGCCAGCAGCTTGGCCCCGGACAAGAACACTGAAGCTTTCTTT.

The V call is TRBV6-5, the J call TRBJ1-2; 9 nucleotides agree with TRBD1. The CDR3 extends over 16 amino acids. Germline CDR1 is MNHEY and CDR2 is SVGAGI. Trimming took 0 bases from V and 4 from J; bases not matched to a gene: 6. CDR3 protein: CASSYSGTGRTYGYTF. CDR3 sequence (DNA): TGTGCCAGCAGTTACTCTGGGACAGGGAGAACCTATGGCTACACCTTC.

V gene TRBV5-1 combines with J gene TRBJ1-1, with D possibly matching TRBD1 (6 bases). Trimming took 4 bases from V and 5 from J, leaving 15 bases between them. The length of the CDR3 is 14 residues. Germline V gene sequence: CDR1 SGHRS, CDR2 YFSETQ. CDR3 coding DNA: TGCGCCAGCAGCAGAGTTGTCCAGGGGACTGAAGCTTTCTTT. Residues: CASSRVVQGTEAFF.

V and J are TRBV6-5 and TRBJ1-1, with unresolved D. The ends were cut back, 0 bases at V and 4 bases at J, with 9 bases in the middle. CDR3 length: 14 residues. The germline gives CDR1 MNHEY, CDR2 SVGAGI. CDR3 DNA sequence: TGTGCCAGCAGTTACTCGGCGGAATTCACTGAAGCTTTCTTT. Translating it yields CASSYSAEFTEAFF.

This sequence joins TRBV6-5 and TRBJ2-2; no clear D gene. V lost 8 bases to trimming and J lost 4 bases, with 14 bases between them. Germline values: CDR1 MNHEY, CDR2 SVGAGI. This CDR3 is 14 amino acids long. The CDR3 region is CASSTISPTGELFF. The CDR3 bases are TGTGCCAGCTCCACGATTTCACCCACCGGGGAGCTGTTTTTT.

This clone was counted a single time. The chain joins TRBV19 to TRBJ1-5; a possible D gene is TRBD1 (6 bases). V was cut by 4 bases and J by 2 bases, with 15 bases left in between. Germline V CDR1 and CDR2: LNHDA, SQIVND (reference sequence). This CDR3 is 16 amino acids long. CDR3 in DNA: TGTGCCAGTAGTACCCCCAGGGGTAGCGGCAATCAGCCCCAGCATTTT. It translates to CASSTPRGSGNQPQHF.

This chain uses TRBV10-2 with TRBJ2-1, with D hard to call. This CDR3 spans 10 amino acids. The germline V gene has CDR1 WSHSY and CDR2 SAAADI. V shed 2 bases and J shed 7 bases, with 0 bases lying between them. CDR3 sequence: CASSENEQFF. CDR3 coding DNA: TGCGCCAGCAGTGAGAATGAGCAGTTCTTC.

V is TRBV30 and J is TRBJ1-2; the D is unclear. V was shortened by 2 bases and J by 5 bases, with 18 bases between the two germline ends. The CDR3 is made up of 15 amino acids. Germline loops: CDR1 GTSNPN, CDR2 SVGIG (reference sequence). As DNA, the CDR3 is TGTGCCTGGAGTTCCTTAGAAGGGAACTGGTATGGCTACACCTTC. It specifies CAWSSLEGNWYGYTF.

The genes are TRBV20-1 and TRBJ2-7, with D perhaps TRBD1 (6 bases). V was pared by 3 bases and J by 2 bases, with 8 bases between. The germline gives CDR1 DFQATT, CDR2 SNEGSKA (reference sequence). CDR3 length: 12 amino acids. The CDR3 is CSASTGTYEQYF. The CDR3 nucleotides read TGCAGTGCTAGTACAGGGACCTACGAGCAGTACTTC.

The chain employs TRBV29-1 and TRBJ2-1, with TRBD2 matching over 15 bases. The CDR3 sequence is 17 residues long. V dropped 5 bases and J dropped 1; count of bases not matched to a gene: 6. The V gene's germline CDR1 is SQVTM and CDR2 ANQGSEA. The CDR3 DNA is TGCAGCGTTCCAAGGACTAGCGGGGGGGTATCCTACAATGAGCAGTTCTTC. Amino acid sequence: CSVPRTSGGVSYNEQFF.